The TCR beta chain described here comes from a study of blood T cell dynamics during melanoma immunotherapy. Study outcomes and limitations: PBMC repertoires of eventual disease-control patients split at W3 into clonality or diversity gains.

Time point meaning: week 3, after first cycle of checkpoint inhibitor. Turning to this clone: As yet, its antigen is unknown.

V was clipped by 3 bases and J by 5 bases; unmatched bases: 13. Germline V gene lookup returns CDR1 MNHNS and CDR2 SASEGT. The CDR3 loop spans 17 amino acids. DNA loading was fixed at 350 ng for all bulk PBMC samples. Sequenced by immunoSEQ multiplex PCR; TCRdb stores in-frame clones only, minus some. This sample has under 20,000 clones, with 70% to 90% found just once. Here the sequenced sample was blood, taken from a patient treated with checkpoint blockade. V gene TRBV6-1 combines with J gene TRBJ1-5, with 7 bases aligning to TRBD1. The sequence came from a human donor with melanoma. The CDR3 region has the DNA TGTGCCAGCAGTGATCTCGGGGGGACAGACCGTTATCAGCCCCAGCATTTT. It codes for CASSDLGGTDRYQPQHF.